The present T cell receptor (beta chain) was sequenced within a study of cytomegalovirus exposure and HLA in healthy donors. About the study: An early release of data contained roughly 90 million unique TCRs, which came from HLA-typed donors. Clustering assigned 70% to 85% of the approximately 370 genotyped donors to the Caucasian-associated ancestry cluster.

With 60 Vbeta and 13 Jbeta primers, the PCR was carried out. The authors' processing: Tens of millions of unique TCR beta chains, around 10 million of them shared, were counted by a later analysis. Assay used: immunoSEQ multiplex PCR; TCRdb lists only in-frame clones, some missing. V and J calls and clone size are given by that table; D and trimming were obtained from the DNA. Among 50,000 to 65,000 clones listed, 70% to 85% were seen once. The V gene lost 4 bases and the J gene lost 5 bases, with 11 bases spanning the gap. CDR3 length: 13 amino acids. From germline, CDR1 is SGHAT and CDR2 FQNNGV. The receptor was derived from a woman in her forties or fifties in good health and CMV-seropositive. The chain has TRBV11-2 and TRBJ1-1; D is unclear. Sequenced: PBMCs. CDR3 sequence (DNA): TGTGCCAGCAGCTCCCCGGCCGGGACTGAAGCTTTCTTT. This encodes CASSSPAGTEAFF.